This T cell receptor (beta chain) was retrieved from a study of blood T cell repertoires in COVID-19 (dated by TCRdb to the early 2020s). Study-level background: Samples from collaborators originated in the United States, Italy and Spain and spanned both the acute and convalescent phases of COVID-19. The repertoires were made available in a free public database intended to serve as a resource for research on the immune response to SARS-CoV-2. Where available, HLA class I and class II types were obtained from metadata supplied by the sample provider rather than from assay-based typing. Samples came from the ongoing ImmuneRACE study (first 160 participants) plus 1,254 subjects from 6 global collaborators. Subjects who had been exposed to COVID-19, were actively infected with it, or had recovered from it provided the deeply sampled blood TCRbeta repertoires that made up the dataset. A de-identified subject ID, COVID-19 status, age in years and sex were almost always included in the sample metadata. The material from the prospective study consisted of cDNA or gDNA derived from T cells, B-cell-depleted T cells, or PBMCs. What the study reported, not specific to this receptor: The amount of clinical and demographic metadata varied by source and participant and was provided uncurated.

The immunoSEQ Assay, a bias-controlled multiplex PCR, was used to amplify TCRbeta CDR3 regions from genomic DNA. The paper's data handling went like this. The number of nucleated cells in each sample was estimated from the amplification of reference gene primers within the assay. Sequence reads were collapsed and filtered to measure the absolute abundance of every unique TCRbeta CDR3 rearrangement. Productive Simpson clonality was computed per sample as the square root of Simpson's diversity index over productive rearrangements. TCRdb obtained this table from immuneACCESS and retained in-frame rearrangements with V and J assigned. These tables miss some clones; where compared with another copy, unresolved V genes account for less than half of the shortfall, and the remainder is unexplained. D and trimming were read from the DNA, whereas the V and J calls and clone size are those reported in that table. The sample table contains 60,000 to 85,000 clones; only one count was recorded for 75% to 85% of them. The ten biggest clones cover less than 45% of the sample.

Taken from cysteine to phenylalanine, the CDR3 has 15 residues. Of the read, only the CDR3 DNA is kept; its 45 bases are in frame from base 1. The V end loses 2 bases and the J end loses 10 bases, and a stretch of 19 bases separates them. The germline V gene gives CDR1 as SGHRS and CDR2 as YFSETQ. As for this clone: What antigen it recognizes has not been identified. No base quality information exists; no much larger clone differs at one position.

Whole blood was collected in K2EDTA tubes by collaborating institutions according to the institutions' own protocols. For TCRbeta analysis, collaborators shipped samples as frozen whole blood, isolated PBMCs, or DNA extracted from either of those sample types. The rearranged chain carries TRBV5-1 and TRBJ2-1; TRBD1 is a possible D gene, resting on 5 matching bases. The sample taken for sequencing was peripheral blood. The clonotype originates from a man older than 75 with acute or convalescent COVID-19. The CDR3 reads CASSFSQGVLREQFF. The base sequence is TGCGCCAGCAGCTTCAGCCAGGGTGTCCTCCGGGAGCAGTTCTTC.